These 16 T cell receptor beta chains were sequenced from one sample in a study of T cell responses to AZD1222 COVID-19 vaccine. Sequencing was performed with immunoSEQ multiplex PCR; in TCRdb, only in-frame clones are kept and a portion is missing. The table lists roughly 120,000 clones, approximately 85% of them singletons. The source material was peripheral blood, sampled on day 0 of AZD1222 vaccination. The receptors here all came from an adult in good health.

V usage is TRBV3-1 (or the pseudogene TRBV3-2) and J usage is TRBJ2-7, with TRBD2 matching 9 bases. Germline CDR1 reads LGHDT; CDR2 reads YNNKEL (reference sequence). V dropped 4 bases and J dropped 6; count of bases not matched to a gene: 4. This CDR3 is 13 amino acids long. The CDR3 sequence: CASSPGTSREQYF. CDR3 bases: TGTGCCAGCAGCCCCGGGACTAGCCGCGAGCAGTACTTC.

This rearrangement joins TRBV6-1 to TRBJ2-1; no reliable D call. This CDR3 spans 16 amino acids. Per germline, CDR1 MNHNS and CDR2 SASEGT. Trimming took 4 bases from V and 3 from J, leaving 16 bases between them. The CDR3 DNA reads TGTGCCAGCAGTGTCCTCGACATTGACATCTACAATGAGCAGTTCTTC. It translates to CASSVLDIDIYNEQFF.

This chain uses TRBV3-1 (or the pseudogene TRBV3-2) with TRBJ2-1, with D tentatively TRBD1 (6 bases). The CDR3 sequence is 18 residues long. Germline V CDR1 and CDR2: LGHDT, YNNKEL (reference sequence). V lost 1 base and J 8 bases, leaving 24 bases between the germline ends. CDR3 sequence reads: CASSQGRLKGQLWDEQFF. The CDR3, as DNA: TGTGCCAGCAGCCAAGGTAGGTTGAAAGGACAGCTATGGGATGAGCAGTTCTTC.

The chain combines TRBV7-3 with TRBJ1-2; D is unresolved. Deletions cut 3 bases from V and 0 bases from J, with 5 bases between. Germline-derived CDR1 and CDR2 are SGHTA and FQGTGA. The CDR3 runs to 13 residues. CDR3 residues: CASSLSANYGYTF. DNA for the CDR3: TGTGCCAGCAGCTTGAGTGCTAACTATGGCTACACCTTC.

This chain connects TRBV6-5 to TRBJ1-1, with D uncertain. CDR3 size: 14 residues. V dropped 6 bases and J dropped 1 base, with 12 bases sitting between them. Germline CDR1 and CDR2: MNHEY and SVGAGI. The CDR3 reads CASSPGRRNTEAFF. The CDR3 bases are TGTGCCAGCAGCCCCGGCCGGAGGAACACTGAAGCTTTCTTT.

The rearrangement joins TRBV5-1 to TRBJ1-2; tentative D call: TRBD1 (5 bases). Per the germline V gene, CDR1 is SGHRS and CDR2 is YFSETQ. The germline V and J ends were trimmed by 0 bases and 4 bases, with 10 bases remaining between them. The CDR3 has 14 residues. The CDR3 bases are TGCGCCAGCAGCTTGGACAGGAGCTCCTATGGCTACACCTTC. Protein sequence: CASSLDRSSYGYTF.

The chain is built from TRBV6-5 and TRBJ2-7; TRBD1 might be the D (5 bases). V was cut by 10 bases and J by 0 bases, with 13 bases left in between. There are 13 residues in the CDR3. From germline, CDR1 is MNHEY and CDR2 SVGAGI. Here the CDR3 DNA reads TGTGCCACCGCGTCAGGGTACTCCTACGAGCAGTACTTC. Translated, it gives CATASGYSYEQYF.

This clone was seen once. Other DNA sequences in this specimen translate into the identical CDR3. The chain recombines TRBV7-3 with TRBJ1-1; no firm D call. Looked up from germline, CDR1 is SGHTA and CDR2 is FQGTGA. The CDR3 consists of 13 residues. V lost 6 bases to trimming and J lost 0 bases, with 8 bases between them. CDR3 residues: CASRAGLNTEAFF. The CDR3, as DNA: TGTGCCAGCAGAGCGGGGTTGAACACTGAAGCTTTCTTT.

The chain carries TRBV6-5 and TRBJ2-7; tentatively, D is TRBD2 (6 bases). The CDR3 is 14 amino acids. CDR1 and CDR2 from the germline V gene are MNHEY and SVGAGI. V was clipped by 6 bases and J by 6 bases, with 18 bases between them. CDR3 sequence reads: CASREGPSRGEQYF. The CDR3 coding sequence is TGTGCCAGCAGGGAGGGGCCTAGCCGGGGCGAGCAGTACTTC.

The chain links TRBV5-8 to TRBJ2-1, with a possible D match to TRBD1 (6 bases). The germline V and J ends were trimmed by 4 bases and 2 bases, with 13 bases remaining between them. This CDR3 is 15 amino acids long. Germline V gene lookup returns CDR1 SGHTS and CDR2 YDEGEE. The CDR3 protein is CASSPTGFPYNEQFF. DNA of the CDR3: TGTGCCAGCAGCCCCACAGGGTTCCCCTACAATGAGCAGTTCTTC.

V usage is TRBV6-5 and J usage is TRBJ1-6; no reliable D call. Per the germline V gene, CDR1 is MNHEY and CDR2 is SVGAGI. The germline V and J ends were trimmed by 3 bases and 6 bases, with 3 bases remaining between them. This CDR3 comprises 12 residues. CDR3 nucleotide sequence: TGTGCCAGCAGTTATGGTAATTCACCCCTCCACTTT. It encodes CASSYGNSPLHF.

Within the sample, this clone is medium-sized. V usage is TRBV5-5 and J usage is TRBJ1-5; D not resolved. The CDR3 is made up of 13 amino acids. CDR1 is SGHKS and CDR2 is YYEKEE in the germline V gene (reference sequence). Trimming took off 4 bases at V and 7 bases at J, with 12 bases between the two ends. In DNA, the CDR3 is TGTGCCAGCAGCCCCAGATTGGTACAGCCCCAGCATTTT. Translating gives CASSPRLVQPQHF. The full variable domain, rest sourced from reference TRBV5-5 and TRBJ1-5, is DAGVTQSPTHLIKTRGQQVTLRCSPISGHKSVSWYQQVLGQGPQFIFQYYEKEERGRGNFPDRFSARQFPNYSSELNVNALLLGDSALYLCASSPRLVQPQHFGDGTRLSIL.

The chain carries TRBV3-1 (or the pseudogene TRBV3-2) and TRBJ2-5, with 8 bases lining up with TRBD1. Germline CDR1 and CDR2: LGHDT and YNNKEL (reference sequence). V lost 4 bases to trimming and J lost 0 bases; unmatched junction nucleotides: 4. The CDR3 has 15 amino acids. CDR3 region: CASSPGQVNQETQYF. CDR3 nucleotide sequence: TGTGCCAGCAGCCCGGGACAGGTAAACCAAGAGACCCAGTACTTC.

The V call is TRBV5-6, the J call TRBJ2-2, with 7 bases identical to TRBD2. V gave up 4 bases and J gave up 0 bases; unmatched junction bases: 9. Germline V gene lookup returns CDR1 SGHDT and CDR2 YYEEEE. The CDR3 is made up of 17 amino acids. CDR3 nucleotides: TGTGCCAGCAGCCGCTGGTCAGCGGGGACGAACACCGGGGAGCTGTTTTTT. As protein: CASSRWSAGTNTGELFF.

Points on this clone: One end of the junction does not line up with germline, which may come from a read error. The genes are TRBV3-1 (or the pseudogene TRBV3-2) and TRBJ1-2; D unclear. The CDR3 has 13 amino acids. The V gene's germline CDR1 is LGHDT and CDR2 YNNKEL (reference sequence). The CDR3: CASSQVEWYDYTF. The CDR3, as DNA: TGTGCCAGCAGCCAAGTAGAGTGGTATGACTACACCTTC.

This rearrangement joins TRBV28 to TRBJ1-5, with D perhaps matching TRBD1 (6 bases). The CDR3 is 16 amino acids. Germline CDR1 is MDHEN and CDR2 is SYDVKM. V dropped 6 bases and J dropped 1 base, with 16 bases sitting between them. The CDR3 DNA reads as TGTGCCAGCAGCCAGGACAGTATTTGGAGCAATCAGCCCCAGCATTTT. Translated: CASSQDSIWSNQPQHF.